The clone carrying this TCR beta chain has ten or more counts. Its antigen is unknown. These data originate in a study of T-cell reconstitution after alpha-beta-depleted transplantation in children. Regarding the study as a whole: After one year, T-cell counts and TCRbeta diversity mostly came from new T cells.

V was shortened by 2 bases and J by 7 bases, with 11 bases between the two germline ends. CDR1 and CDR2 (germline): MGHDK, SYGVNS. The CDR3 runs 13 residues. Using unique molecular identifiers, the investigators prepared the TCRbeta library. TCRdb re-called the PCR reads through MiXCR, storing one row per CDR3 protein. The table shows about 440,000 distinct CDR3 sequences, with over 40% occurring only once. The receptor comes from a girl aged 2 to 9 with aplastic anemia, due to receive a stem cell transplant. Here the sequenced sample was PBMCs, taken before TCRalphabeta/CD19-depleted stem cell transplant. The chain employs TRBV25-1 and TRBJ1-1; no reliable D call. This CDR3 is CASSEAAEGEAFF. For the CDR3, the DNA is TGTGCCAGCAGTGAAGCGGCGGAAGGTGAAGCTTTCTTT.